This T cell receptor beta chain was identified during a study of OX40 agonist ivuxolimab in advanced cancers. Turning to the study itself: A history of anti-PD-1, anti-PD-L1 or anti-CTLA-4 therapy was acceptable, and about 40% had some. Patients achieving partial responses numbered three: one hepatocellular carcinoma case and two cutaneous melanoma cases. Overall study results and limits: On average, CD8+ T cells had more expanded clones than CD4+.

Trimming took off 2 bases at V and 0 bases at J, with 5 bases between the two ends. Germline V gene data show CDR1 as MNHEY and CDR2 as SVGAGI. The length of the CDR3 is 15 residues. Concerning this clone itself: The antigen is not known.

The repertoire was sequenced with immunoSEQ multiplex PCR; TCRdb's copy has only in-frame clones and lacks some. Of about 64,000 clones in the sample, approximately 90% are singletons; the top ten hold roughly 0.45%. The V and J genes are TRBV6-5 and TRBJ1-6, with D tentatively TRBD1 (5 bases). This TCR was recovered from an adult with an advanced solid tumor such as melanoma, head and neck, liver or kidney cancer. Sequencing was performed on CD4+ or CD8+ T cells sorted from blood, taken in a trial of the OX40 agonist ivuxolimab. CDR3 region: CASSYQGSYNSPLHF. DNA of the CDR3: TGTGCCAGCAGTTACCAGGGCTCCTATAATTCACCCCTCCACTTT.